This T cell receptor (beta chain) appears in the sequencing data of a study of T cell responses to AZD1222 COVID-19 vaccine. Study results and caveats: Donors were largely white British and mainly female; clonal diversity was possibly underestimated. Nearly half of spike-specific TCRs reportedly go after variant regions that carry no mutations. Baseline testing showed seropositivity in only five to seven AZD1222 recipients.

Germline-derived CDR1 and CDR2 are SEHNR and FQNEAQ (reference sequence). This CDR3 comprises 13 residues. V was clipped by 5 bases and J by 5 bases, with 10 bases between them. The repertoire was sequenced with immunoSEQ multiplex PCR; TCRdb's copy has only in-frame clones and lacks some. The repertoire holds 95,000 to 100,000 clones, with about 87% as singletons. A word on this clone: Its antigen remains unidentified.

V is TRBV7-9 and J is TRBJ2-4; the D call may be TRBD1 or TRBD2 (5 bases each). The clonotype originates from an adult who received the AZD1222 COVID-19 vaccine. Here the sequenced sample was peripheral blood, taken 28 days after the second AZD1222 dose. CDR3 nucleotides: TGTGCCAGCAGCCGGGACCCAGAAAACATTCAGTACTTC. It translates to CASSRDPENIQYF.